This T cell receptor beta chain was found in a study of regulatory T cells in long-lasting Graves disease (dated by TCRdb to the early 2020s). Context from the whole study: Persistent Graves' disease was defined as antithyroid drug treatment for over 5 years with persistently positive TSH receptor autoantibodies. The study was conducted in China and was registered as a clinical trial. A total of roughly 35 samples underwent TCR sequencing: about 13 from persistent and roughly 20 from newly diagnosed Graves' disease patients. Peripheral blood TCR sequencing and RNA sequencing compared persistent Graves' disease patients with newly diagnosed Graves' disease patients. Antithyroid drugs had been taken for approximately 9.7 years on average by persistent Graves' disease patients in the clinical cohort. Beyond this particular receptor, the publication reports: Lower TCR Shannon entropy and fewer highly expanded clones were observed in persistent Graves' disease patients than in newly diagnosed patients, which suggested clonal expansion. The authors acknowledged the small sample size as a limitation that may reduce accuracy. The study examined only peripheral blood because the primary lesion, thyroid tissue, could not be accessed. Preferential use of TRBV28, TRBJ1-2 and TRBJ2-5 was observed in persistent disease, whereas TRBV20-1 and TRBJ2-1 were favored in newly diagnosed disease. Sequencing and analysis were restricted to the TCR beta chain. Patients with persistent disease shared more public clonotypes (about 3,000) than newly diagnosed patients did (approximately 970).

To prepare the library, multiplex PCR was applied. The run used an Illumina HiSeq 4000. To build TCR beta libraries, CDR3 regions were amplified by Arm-PCR using iRepertoire HTBI primers. PCR products were gel purified before sequencing. The source study handled its data this way. Gene usage analysis of CDR3 amino acid clonotypes used the 62 TRBV and more than 13 TRBJ segments found across samples. COPE and FqMerger were used to merge filtered high-quality paired reads into contigs. BLAST was used to align contigs to the IMGT TRBV, TRBD and TRBJ reference genes, and CDR3 was defined following IMGT. Any clonotype with a frequency above 0.1% was counted as a highly expanded clone. Repertoire diversity was measured by Shannon entropy, and V-J evenness by the Gini coefficient. A clonotype found in more than one individual was treated as public. Through fastp at Q25 and MiXCR, TCRdb rebuilt clones from the public reads, retaining in-frame beta chains. Identical CDR3 proteins give one entry, which carries the most common genes and DNA. These V and J calls are TCRdb output, not the study's own analysis. In all, the sample holds 600,000 to 800,000 distinct CDR3 sequences, and about 30% of those were seen once. About two fifths of the sample goes to the ten largest clones.

The time point label for this specimen denotes: persistent/refractory GD, antithyroid drugs over 5 years with positive TRAb. For both TCR sequencing and RNA sequencing, RNA was extracted from PBMCs using TRIzol. Graves' disease was diagnosed according to American Thyroid Association guidelines. Patients were recruited from an endocrinology department in Xi'an, China. Each patient gave approximately 9.7 milliliters of peripheral blood, collected in an EDTA anticoagulant tube. Ficoll Paque Plus density gradient separation was used to isolate PBMCs, and no further T cell sorting was done. An Agilent 2100 Bioanalyzer and agarose gel were used to check RNA quality, while a NanoDrop 2000 measured RNA concentration. Its CDR3 holds 15 amino acids, cysteine through phenylalanine. Only the CDR3 DNA is retained, 45 bases long and in frame from the first base. The germline V gene (reference sequence) sets CDR1 to DFQATT and CDR2 to SNEGSKA. V lost 5 bases and J lost 6 bases, and the count of bases not matched to a germline gene is 14.

Notes on this clonotype: What antigen it recognizes has not been identified. No base quality values were provided; no much bigger clone lies one nucleotide off.

The chain is encoded by TRBV20-1 joined to TRBJ2-7; TRBD2 fits 9 bases in the junction. Sequencing was performed on peripheral blood mononuclear cells (PBMCs), taken when the disease was refractory, from a patient treated with antithyroid drugs. This sequence was found in a female donor with Graves disease. The DNA reads TGCAGTGCTGGAGGGGGGATAGCGGGAGCTTCCGAGCAGTACTTC. Its protein product is CSAGGGIAGASEQYF.